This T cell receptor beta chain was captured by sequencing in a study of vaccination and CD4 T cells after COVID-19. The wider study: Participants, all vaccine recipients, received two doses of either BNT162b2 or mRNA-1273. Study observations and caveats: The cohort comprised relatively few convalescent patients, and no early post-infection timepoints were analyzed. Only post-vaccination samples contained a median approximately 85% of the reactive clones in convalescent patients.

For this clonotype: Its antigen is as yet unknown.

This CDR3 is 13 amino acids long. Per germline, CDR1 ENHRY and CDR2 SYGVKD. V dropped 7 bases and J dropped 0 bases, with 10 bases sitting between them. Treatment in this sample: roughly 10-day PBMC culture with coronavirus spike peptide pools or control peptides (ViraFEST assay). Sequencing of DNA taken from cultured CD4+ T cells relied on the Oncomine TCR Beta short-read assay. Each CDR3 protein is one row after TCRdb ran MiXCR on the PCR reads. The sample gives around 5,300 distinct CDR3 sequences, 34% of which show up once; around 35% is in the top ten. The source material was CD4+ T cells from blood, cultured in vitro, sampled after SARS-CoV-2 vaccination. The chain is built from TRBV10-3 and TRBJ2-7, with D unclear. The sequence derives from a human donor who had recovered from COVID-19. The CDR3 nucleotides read TGTGCCATCACCCCCAGTAGCTCCTACGAGCAGTACTTC. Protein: CAITPSSSYEQYF.